This TCR beta chain appears in the sequencing data of a study of human T cells and chemical hapten exposure. Time point described: pre-sensitization, week 0. Stated treatment: therapeutic diphenylcyclopropenone sensitization with weekly scalp DPC. Unfractionated whole blood yielded total RNA. During construction of the library, unique molecular identifiers were attached to individual cDNA molecules for quantitative, reproducible TCR counting. Per the original data handling: Across samples, TCR counts had a median of about 92,000 and ranged from about 20,000 to 750,000. TCRdb redid the calling of the RACE reads with MiXCR, one entry per CDR3 protein. What appears here as the V and J calls and clone size reflects TCRdb's work, not the paper's. The table shows about 120,000 distinct CDR3 sequences, with around an eighth occurring only once. V lost 2 bases and J 0 bases, leaving 8 bases between the germline ends. The CDR3 is made up of 14 amino acids. CDR1 is GTSNPN, CDR2 SVGIG, per germline (reference sequence).

This clonotype has a count of ten or more. The rearrangement uses TRBV30 and TRBJ1-5; D gene unclear. The sequencing here drew on whole blood, taken in connection with sensitization to the hapten diphenylcyclopropenone (DPC). The TCR was taken from a woman aged 18-35 years with alopecia areata. Some clones in this sample may be carry-over from other donors' samples. Written as DNA, the CDR3 is TGTGCCTGGAGTCACGATGCTAGCAATCAGCCCCAGCATTTT. It codes for CAWSHDASNQPQHF. Full variable domain (outside the CDR3, taken from reference TRBV30 and TRBJ1-5): SQTIHQWPATLVQPVGSPLSLECTVEGTSNPNLYWYRQAAGRGLQLLFYSVGIGQISSEVPQNLSASRPQDRQFILSSKKLLLSDSGFYLCAWSHDASNQPQHFGDGTRLSIL.